The rows below give T cell receptor beta chains drawn from one sample of a study of blood T cell repertoires in COVID-19. The data were produced by immunoSEQ multiplex PCR, yet TCRdb's version contains in-frame clones alone and is incomplete. Of under 55,000 clones listed, over 75% are singletons. Specimen: peripheral blood. The receptors stem from a human donor in a cohort sampled during active COVID-19. The CDR3 runs from the conserved cysteine through the conserved F or W. Fields, in order: clone size, D gene, J gene, V gene, CDR3 protein, CDR3 DNA. A D gene is named only where the DNA matches it firmly. Size tells how often a clone was seen (once, few, many) or the class of an expanded clone, and some rows leave it out.

>-|-|TRBJ1-2|TRBV19
CASKGRRLYGYTF
TGTGCCTCCAAAGGGAGGCGGCTCTATGGCTACACCTTC
>-|-|TRBJ1-3|TRBV18
CASSPGGISGNTIYF
TGTGCCAGCTCACCTGGAGGGATCTCTGGAAACACCATATATTTT
>-|-|TRBJ2-1|TRBV5-4
CASSFINEQFF
TGTGCCAGCAGCTTTATTAATGAGCAGTTCTTC
>-|TRBD1|TRBJ2-7|TRBV11-3
CASSFSGDSSYEQYF
TGTGCCAGCAGCTTTTCCGGGGACAGTTCCTACGAGCAGTACTTC
>-|TRBD1|TRBJ2-7|TRBV9
CASSLSGGRSYEQYF
TGTGCCAGCAGCTTGTCAGGGGGCCGCTCCTACGAGCAGTACTTC
>-|-|TRBJ2-5|TRBV7-2
CASSPSFRQSQETQYF
TGTGCCAGCAGCCCGAGCTTTCGACAGAGCCAAGAGACCCAGTACTTC
>-|TRBD1|TRBJ2-7|TRBV3-1/TRBV3-2
CASSGGQGAYEQYF
TGTGCCAGCAGCGGCGGGCAGGGGGCGTACGAGCAGTACTTC
>-|-|TRBJ2-1|TRBV12-3/TRBV12-4
CASSREGGGEQFF
TGTGCCAGCTCAAGGGAGGGAGGGGGTGAGCAGTTCTTC
>-|TRBD2|TRBJ2-1|TRBV7-2
CASSLRLAPYNEQFF
TGTGCCAGCAGCCTCCGACTAGCGCCTTACAATGAGCAGTTCTTC
>-|-|TRBJ2-5|TRBV3-1/TRBV3-2
CASSQDRGETQYF
TGTGCCAGCAGCCAAGATCGAGGGGAGACCCAGTACTTC
>once|-|TRBJ1-1|TRBV28
CASNPRARDTEAFF
TGTGCCAGCAACCCTAGGGCGAGGGACACTGAAGCTTTCTTT
>-|TRBD1|TRBJ2-5|TRBV5-1
CASSIQGQPQETQYF
TGCGCCAGCAGCATTCAGGGACAGCCCCAAGAGACCCAGTACTTC
>-|TRBD2|TRBJ2-1|TRBV3-1/TRBV3-2
CASSPRLAGEPNEQFF
TGTGCCAGCAGCCCCAGACTAGCGGGAGAACCCAATGAGCAGTTCTTC
>-|-|TRBJ2-5|TRBV9
CASSGQGTQYF
TGTGCCAGCAGCGGGCAGGGGACCCAGTACTTC
>-|TRBD1|TRBJ2-2|TRBV24-1
CATSDPRTGPSGELFF
TGTGCCACCAGTGACCCCAGGACAGGGCCCTCCGGGGAGCTGTTTTTT
>few|-|TRBJ1-5|TRBV19
CASSPRHDSNQPQHF
TGTGCCAGTAGTCCGAGACACGATAGCAATCAGCCCCAGCATTTT
>-|TRBD1|TRBJ1-1|TRBV5-1
CASSWTTGVGTTEAFF
TGCGCCAGCAGCTGGACTACAGGGGTGGGTACCACTGAAGCTTTCTTT
>-|-|TRBJ1-2|TRBV30
CAWSKGANYGYTF
TGTGCCTGGAGTAAAGGGGCTAACTATGGCTACACCTTC
>-|TRBD1|TRBJ2-1|TRBV7-2
CASSRAGTGAYNEQFF
TGTGCCAGCAGCCGCGCCGGGACAGGGGCCTACAATGAGCAGTTCTTC
>-|-|TRBJ1-1|TRBV15
CATSRSLNTEAFF
TGTGCCACCAGCAGGTCCTTGAACACTGAAGCTTTCTTT
>-|TRBD1|TRBJ1-2|TRBV30
CAGTGGDYGYTF
TGTGCCGGGACAGGGGGCGACTATGGCTACACCTTC
>-|TRBD2|TRBJ2-2|TRBV11-3
CASKAGGGTGELFF
TGTGCCAGCAAGGCGGGAGGAGGCACCGGGGAGCTGTTTTTT
>-|TRBD2|TRBJ2-7|TRBV11-3
CASSGLAGGRLF
TGTGCCAGCAGCGGACTAGCGGGAGGGCGCTTGTTC
>-|-|TRBJ2-3|TRBV5-1
CASSLAGRGIDTQYF
TGCGCCAGCAGCTTGGCGGGTAGGGGGATAGATACGCAGTATTTT
>-|-|TRBJ1-2|TRBV5-8
CASSPKGVSNYGYTF
TGTGCCAGCAGCCCCAAGGGGGTTTCCAACTATGGCTACACCTTC
>once|TRBD1|TRBJ2-7|TRBV7-2
CASSPRSGTVSSYEQYF
TGTGCCAGCAGCCCGAGATCCGGGACAGTGAGCTCCTACGAGCAGTACTTC
>few|TRBD1|TRBJ2-5|TRBV5-1
CASSAGTASQETQYF
TGCGCCAGCAGCGCAGGGACAGCGTCCCAAGAGACCCAGTACTTC
>-|-|TRBJ2-6|TRBV7-2
CASSLVGGPSGANVLTF
TGTGCCAGCAGCTTAGTCGGAGGGCCCTCCGGGGCCAACGTCCTGACTTTC
>-|-|TRBJ2-3|TRBV5-1
CASSQELTDTQYF
TGCGCCAGCAGCCAAGAGTTGACAGATACGCAGTATTTT
>-|TRBD1|TRBJ2-7|TRBV24-1
CATSVGTGGTYEQYF
TGTGCCACCAGTGTCGGGACAGGGGGGACCTACGAGCAGTACTTC
>-|TRBD1|TRBJ1-3|TRBV4-1
CASSQVVTGTSGNTIYF
TGCGCCAGCAGCCAAGTAGTGACAGGGACATCTGGAAACACCATATATTTT
>-|TRBD1|TRBJ1-1|TRBV30
CAWSYLGQANTEAFF
TGTGCCTGGAGTTATTTAGGACAGGCGAACACTGAAGCTTTCTTT
>-|TRBD2|TRBJ2-7|TRBV19
CASSIPGRAYEQYF
TGTGCCAGTAGTATCCCCGGGAGGGCCTACGAGCAGTACTTC
>-|TRBD2|TRBJ2-1|TRBV5-1
CASSPGGVAGVGNEQFF
TGCGCCAGCAGCCCGGGCGGGGTAGCGGGAGTAGGAAATGAGCAGTTCTTC
>once|-|TRBJ1-4|TRBV6-1
CASSESEARRGEKLFF
TGTGCCAGCAGTGAATCGGAAGCTCGGCGGGGTGAAAAACTGTTTTTT